This T cell receptor beta chain was found in a study of shared clonotypes between healthy human individuals. Study observations and caveats: Generally, naive subsets came out with larger estimated richness than memory subsets.

Cells designated naive CD8 were CD45RO-negative and were positively selected for CCR7, with terminally differentiated effector memory CD45RA+ cells excluded. As to this clone: Its target is not known.

Sorted-subset replicate PCR reactions contained 200 ng DNA, corresponding to tens of thousands of T cell genomes. Some clones are missing from TCRdb's copy, which holds only in-frame ones; the method was immunoSEQ multiplex PCR. The sample lists under 2,000,000 clones; around 96% were seen once. Germline V CDR1 and CDR2: MDHEN, SYDVKM. This CDR3 is 15 amino acids long. V lost 3 bases and J 3 bases, leaving 12 bases between the germline ends. The source material was naive CD8+ T cells sorted from blood. J is TRBJ2-1 and V is TRBV28, with D possibly matching TRBD1 (5 bases). The receptor was derived from a man aged 18 to 29 in good health. The CDR3 DNA reads TGTGCCAGCAGTTTCGGTCTCCAGGGCTACAATGAGCAGTTCTTC. It codes for CASSFGLQGYNEQFF.